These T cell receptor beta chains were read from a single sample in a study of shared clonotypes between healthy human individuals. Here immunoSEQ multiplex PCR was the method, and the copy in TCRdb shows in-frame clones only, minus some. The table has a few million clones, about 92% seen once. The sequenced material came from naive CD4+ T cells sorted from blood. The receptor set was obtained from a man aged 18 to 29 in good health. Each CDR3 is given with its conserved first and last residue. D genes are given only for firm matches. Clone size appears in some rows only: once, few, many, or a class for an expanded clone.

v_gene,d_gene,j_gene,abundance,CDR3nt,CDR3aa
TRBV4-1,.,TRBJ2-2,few,TGCGCCAGCAGCCAACGGGGCGGTCGGACCGGGGAGCTGTTTTTT,CASSQRGGRTGELFF
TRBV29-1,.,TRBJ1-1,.,TGCAGCGTTGAGCGACAGTTGAACACTGAAGCTTTCTTT,CSVERQLNTEAFF
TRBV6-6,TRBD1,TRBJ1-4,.,TGTGCCAGCAGTTTCACAGGGGGCGAAGAAAAACTGTTTTTT,CASSFTGGEEKLFF
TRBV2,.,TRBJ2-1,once,TGTGCCAGCAGAGCCGGCAATGAGCAGTTCTTC,CASRAGNEQFF
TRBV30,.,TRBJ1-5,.,TGTGCCTGGAGTGTCGGCAGGGCTAACAATCAGCCCCAGCATTTT,CAWSVGRANNQPQHF
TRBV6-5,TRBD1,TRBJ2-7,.,TGTGCCAGCAGTTACGCACGACAGGGGGCCAAGGAGCAGTACTTC,CASSYARQGAKEQYF
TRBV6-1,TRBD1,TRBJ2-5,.,TGTGCCAGCACTACCCTCTTTGGACAGGTGGAGACCCAGTACTTC,CASTTLFGQVETQYF
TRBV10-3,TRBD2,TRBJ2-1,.,TGTGCCATCAGTCCGTCGGGAGCGGGAGTTTTCAATGAGCAGTTCTTC,CAISPSGAGVFNEQFF
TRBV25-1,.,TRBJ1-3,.,TGTGCCAGCAGTGAAGGGACCTACTCTGGAAACACCATATATTTT,CASSEGTYSGNTIYF
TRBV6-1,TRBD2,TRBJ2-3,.,TGTGCCAGCAGTGAAAGTGCGGGGGGAAACACAGATACGCAGTATTTT,CASSESAGGNTDTQYF
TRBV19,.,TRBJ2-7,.,TGTGCCAGTAGTATAGGGCAAAGCGAGCAGTACTTC,CASSIGQSEQYF
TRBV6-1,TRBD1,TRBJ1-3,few,TGTGCCAGCAGGACAGGGGGAAACACCATATATTTT,CASRTGGNTIYF
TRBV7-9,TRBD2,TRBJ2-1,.,TGTGCCAGCAGCGTAACCGGGACTAGCAGCGATGAGCAGTTCTTC,CASSVTGTSSDEQFF
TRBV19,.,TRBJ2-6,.,TGTGCCTCGAAGGAAAACTCTGGGGCCAACGTCCTGACTTTC,CASKENSGANVLTF
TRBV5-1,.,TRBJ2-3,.,TGCGCCAGCAGCTTGGAAGCCCTAGGGCCAGATACGCAGTATTTT,CASSLEALGPDTQYF
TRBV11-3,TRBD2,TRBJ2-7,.,TGTGCCAGCAGCCAGTCGGGGGGGCCCTCCTACGAGCAGTACTTC,CASSQSGGPSYEQYF
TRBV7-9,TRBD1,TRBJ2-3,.,TGTGCCAGCAGCCCGGGACAGAAGACAGATACGCAGTATTTT,CASSPGQKTDTQYF
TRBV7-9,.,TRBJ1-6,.,TGTGCCAGCAGCCGTGGGTCTGGGGGCAGCACCAATTCACCCCTCCACTTT,CASSRGSGGSTNSPLHF
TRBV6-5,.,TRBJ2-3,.,TGTGCCAGCAGTTACTCCCCAGCCAGAGATACGCAGTATTTT,CASSYSPARDTQYF
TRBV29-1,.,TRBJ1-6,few,TGCAGCGTTGCGGAGGCCCGAGGTTCACCCCTCCACTTT,CSVAEARGSPLHF
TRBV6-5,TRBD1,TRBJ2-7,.,TGTGCCAGCGGGGGGGCCGGGACAGGGGACTACGAGCAGTACTTC,CASGGAGTGDYEQYF
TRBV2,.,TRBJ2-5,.,TGTGCCAGCGGGTCGGACTTGGGGGGGACCCAGTACTTC,CASGSDLGGTQYF
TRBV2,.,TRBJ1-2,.,TGTGCCAGCAATACGGGGGTTAACTATGGCTACACCTTC,CASNTGVNYGYTF
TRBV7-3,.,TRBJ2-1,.,TGTGCCAGCAGCCGAGGCGGGGATTCCTACAATGAGCAGTTCTTC,CASSRGGDSYNEQFF
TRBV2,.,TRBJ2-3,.,TGTGCCAGCAGTGAGTGGGGGGCTAGCACAGATACGCAGTATTTT,CASSEWGASTDTQYF
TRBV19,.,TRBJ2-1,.,TGTGCCAGTAGTATCCAGACAGGCAATGAGCAGTTCTTC,CASSIQTGNEQFF
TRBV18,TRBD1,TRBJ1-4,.,TGTGCCAGCTCATCATCGGGACAGGGGGTGCCAAAACTGTTTTTT,CASSSSGQGVPKLFF
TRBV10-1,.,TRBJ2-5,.,TGCGCCAGCTCCGCAGGGTTCACAGAGACCCAGTACTTC,CASSAGFTETQYF
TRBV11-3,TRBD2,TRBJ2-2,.,TGTGCCAGCAGCCAGGGACTAGCGGGGGGCCACGGGGAGCTGTTTTTT,CASSQGLAGGHGELFF
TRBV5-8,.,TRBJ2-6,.,TGTGCCAGCAGCTTGGTGGGCTCTGGGGCCAACGTCCTGACTTTC,CASSLVGSGANVLTF
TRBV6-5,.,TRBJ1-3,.,TGTGCCAGCAGTAAGGACCGCGCTGGAAACACCATATATTTT,CASSKDRAGNTIYF
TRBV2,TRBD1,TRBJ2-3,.,TGTGCCAGCACCCAAGCCAGGGGGCAGGGCACAGATACGCAGTATTTT,CASTQARGQGTDTQYF
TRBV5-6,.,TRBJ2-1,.,TGTGCCAGCAGCTTGGTAGACAATGAGCAGTTCTTC,CASSLVDNEQFF
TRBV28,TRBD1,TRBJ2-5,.,TGTGCCAGCAGTTTATGGGTGGGCGGACAGGGAAAAGAGACCCAGTACTTC,CASSLWVGGQGKETQYF
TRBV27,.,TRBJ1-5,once,TGTGCCAGCAGTGGAGTCGGTCAGCCCCAGCATTTT,CASSGVGQPQHF
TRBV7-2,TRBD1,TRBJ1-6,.,TGTGCCAGCAGGGACAGGGGATTTTCACCCCTCCACTTT,CASRDRGFSPLHF
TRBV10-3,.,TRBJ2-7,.,TGTGCCATCTCCCCGGGTAGCGCCTCCTACGAGCAGTACTTC,CAISPGSASYEQYF
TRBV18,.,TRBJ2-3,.,TGTGCCAGCTCATCACCGGGACCAGTCACAGATACGCAGTATTTT,CASSSPGPVTDTQYF
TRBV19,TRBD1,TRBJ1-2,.,TGTGCCAGCCGGGACAGGGGGCAAGGGATTTATGGCTACACCTTC,CASRDRGQGIYGYTF
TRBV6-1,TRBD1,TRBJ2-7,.,TGTGCCAGCAGCGTTAACAGGGGGGCCTACGAGCAGTACTTC,CASSVNRGAYEQYF
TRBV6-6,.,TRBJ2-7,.,TGTGCCAGCAGGCGACTAGGGATCGCATACGAGCAGTACTTC,CASRRLGIAYEQYF
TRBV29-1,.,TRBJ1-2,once,TGCAGCGTGACGGGAATCCCGGTGACAAGGTCGATTAGGGGCTACACCTTC,CSVTGIPVTRSIRGYTF
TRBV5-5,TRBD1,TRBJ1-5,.,TGTGCCAGCAGCGTCGGGACAGGGTGGGGTAGCAATCAGCCCCAGCATTTT,CASSVGTGWGSNQPQHF
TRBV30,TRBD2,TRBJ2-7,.,TGTGCCTGGAGTGTAATAAGGACTAGCGGGAGTTGGGGCGAGCAGTACTTC,CAWSVIRTSGSWGEQYF
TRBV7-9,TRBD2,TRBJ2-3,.,TGTGCCAGCAGCTCGCGGACTAGCGGAAGCACAGATACGCAGTATTTT,CASSSRTSGSTDTQYF
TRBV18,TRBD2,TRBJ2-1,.,TGTGCCAGCTCACCTAGCGGGGGAGCTCTCCCCGAGCAGTTCTTC,CASSPSGGALPEQFF
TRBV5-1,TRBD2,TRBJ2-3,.,TGCGCCAGCAGGGCTAGCGGGGGGGCAGATACGCAGTATTTT,CASRASGGADTQYF
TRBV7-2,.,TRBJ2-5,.,TGTGCCAGCAGATTTTCGACCCAAGAGACCCAGTACTTC,CASRFSTQETQYF
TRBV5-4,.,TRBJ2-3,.,TGTGCCAGCCAGAGGGATACTAGCACAGATACGCAGTATTTT,CASQRDTSTDTQYF
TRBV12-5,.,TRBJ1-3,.,TGTGCTAGTGGGTATTCACAGGCCCATGGAAACACCATATATTTT,CASGYSQAHGNTIYF
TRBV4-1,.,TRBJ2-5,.,TGCGCCAGCAGCCAAGGGCTACGGGAGACCCAGTACTTC,CASSQGLRETQYF
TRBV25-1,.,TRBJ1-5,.,TGTGCCAGCAGTGGCAGCAATCAGCCCCAGCATTTT,CASSGSNQPQHF
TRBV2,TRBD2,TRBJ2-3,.,TGTGCCAGCAGTGTAGAGGCGGGAGTTACAGATACGCAGTATTTT,CASSVEAGVTDTQYF
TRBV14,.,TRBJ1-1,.,TGTGCCAGCAGTTTTTTACAGGGCGGGGGAACTGAAGCTTTCTTT,CASSFLQGGGTEAFF
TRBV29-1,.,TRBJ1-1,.,TGCAGCGTTGAACGGGACGTCTCTGAAGCTTTCTTT,CSVERDVSEAFF
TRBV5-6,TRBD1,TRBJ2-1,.,TGTGCCAGCAGCCCCGGGGGAAAGGACAGGGGGCTCAATGAGCAGTTCTTC,CASSPGGKDRGLNEQFF
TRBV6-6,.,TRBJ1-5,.,TGTGCCAGCAAGGCCCCATCCCAGGGTCAGCCCCAGCATTTT,CASKAPSQGQPQHF